The sample holds many counts of the clone carrying this TCR beta chain. Its antigen is not identified. TCRdb reprocessed the RT-PCR reads via MiXCR and lists one record per CDR3 protein. This sample carries 500,000 to 550,000 distinct CDR3 sequences, 6.5% to 8% of them seen once, and the ten largest clones take around 12%. The data derive from a study of response to subunit inactivated influenza vaccine. V lost 4 bases and J 3 bases, leaving 14 bases between the germline ends. Germline V gene data show CDR1 as SGHRS and CDR2 as YFSETQ. This CDR3 comprises 15 residues. Findings and caveats of the study: Authors suggested each seasonal influenza vaccination recruits few new T cells.

The chain uses TRBV5-1 and TRBJ2-1, with D perhaps matching TRBD1 (5 bases). The TCR originated in a man aged 50 to 69 who received an inactivated influenza vaccine. Source: PBMCs from blood, taken around 25 months after vaccination. Written as DNA, the CDR3 is TGCGCCAGCAGCCTGACCTCAGGGCTCTACAATGAGCAGTTCTTC. This codes for CASSLTSGLYNEQFF.